This TCR beta chain was found in a study of control samples from healthy donors and cancer patients. Germline V lookup: CDR1 LGHNT, CDR2 FRNRAP. The CDR3 contains 14 residues. V was cut by 7 bases and J by 0 bases, with 11 bases left in between. Repertoires were generated with immunoSEQ multiplex PCR, while TCRdb's copy carries only in-frame clones and drops some. This table has approximately 190,000 clones, approximately 91% appearing once. This sequence was found in a man between 25 and 39 years old in good health. The chain carries TRBV12-5 and TRBJ2-3; weak D call: TRBD2 (6 bases). Sequenced input: blood. The CDR3 DNA sequence: TGTGCTAGTGCCTGGAGGGAGAGCACAGATACGCAGTATTTT. Translating gives CASAWRESTDTQYF.